This T cell receptor (beta chain) was observed in a study of technical replicates of blood from a handful of donors. There are 14 residues in the CDR3. Germline CDR1 and CDR2: SGHVS and FQNEAQ. The V end was cut by 3 bases, the J end by 4 bases, with 10 bases between. Clones were sequenced by immunoSEQ multiplex PCR, and TCRdb holds only the in-frame ones, with some missing. The table records approximately 44,000 clones, roughly 96% of them present only once. V and J are TRBV7-8 and TRBJ1-3, with unresolved D. The specimen sequenced was T cells isolated from PBMCs. The clonotype comes from a human donor in good health. The CDR3 region has the DNA TGTGCCAGCAGCTTCAACAGATTGGGAAACACCATATATTTT. It encodes CASSFNRLGNTIYF.